Shown below are 5 T cell receptor beta chains from a single sample sequenced in a study of cytomegalovirus exposure and HLA in healthy donors. The PCR used 60 Vbeta and 13 Jbeta primers. Generated by immunoSEQ multiplex PCR, the TCRdb table keeps only in-frame clones and is missing some. The data show 150,000 to 200,000 clones, 75% to 85% seen once. Sequencing was carried out using PBMCs. These receptor sequences come from a woman in her fifties or sixties in good health and CMV-seronegative.

The chain links TRBV7-2 to TRBJ2-1, with 7 bases aligning to TRBD2. Trimming at V came to 6 bases and at J to 10 bases, leaving 9 bases not matched to a gene. The CDR3 totals 13 residues. Per the germline V gene, CDR1 is SGHTA and CDR2 is FQGNSA. As DNA, the CDR3 is TGTGCCAGCAGGTTGGGGCGGGAGCACGAGCAGTTCTTC. This codes for CASRLGREHEQFF. The variable domain in full, with the rest retrieved from reference TRBV7-2 and TRBJ2-1, is GAGVSQSPSNKVTEKGKDVELRCDPISGHTALYWYRQSLGQGLEFLIYFQGNSAPDKSGLPSDRFSAERTGGSVSTLTIQRTQQEDSAVYLCASRLGREHEQFFGPGTRLTVL.

This chain connects TRBV7-8 to TRBJ1-3; D uncertain. Per the germline V gene, CDR1 is SGHVS and CDR2 is FQNEAQ. CDR3 length equals 17 residues. Trimming cost V 0 bases and J 4 bases, with 16 bases left between them. CDR3 coding DNA: TGTGCCAGCAGCTTAGCTAAGGTCGTTGGCGGGGGAAACACCATATATTTT. It codes for CASSLAKVVGGGNTIYF.

This clone appeared once. J is TRBJ1-3 and V is TRBV6-5; 10 bases agree with TRBD1. The CDR3 covers 16 residues. Germline CDR1 and CDR2: MNHEY and SVGAGI. V lost 0 bases to trimming and J lost 2 bases; unmatched junction nucleotides: 1. CDR3 region: CASSYSGTGAGNTIYF. The CDR3 DNA sequence: TGTGCCAGCAGTTACTCGGGGACAGGGGCTGGAAACACCATATATTTT.

The chain employs TRBV6-5 and TRBJ1-1; a weak D match, TRBD1 (6 bases). Germline V gene data show CDR1 as MNHEY and CDR2 as SVGAGI. V lost 2 bases and J lost 0, with 10 bases in between. The CDR3 is made up of 15 amino acids. CDR3 in amino acids: CASSYEGGVNTEAFF. The CDR3 nucleotides read TGTGCCAGCAGTTACGAAGGGGGAGTGAACACTGAAGCTTTCTTT.

The rearrangement joins TRBV9 to TRBJ2-3, with 10 bases fitting TRBD2. The CDR3 covers 15 residues. The germline gives CDR1 SGDLS, CDR2 YYNGEE. J was trimmed by 3 bases and V by 4 bases; bases with no gene match: 5. The CDR3 nucleotides are TGTGCCAGCAGCATAAGCGGGGGGGTAACAGATACGCAGTATTTT. Residues: CASSISGGVTDTQYF.